A single sample is the source of the 7 T cell receptor beta chains below, sequenced in a study of blood T cell repertoires in COVID-19. The table came from immunoSEQ multiplex PCR; TCRdb's copy has only in-frame clones and leaves some out. The sample holds roughly 170,000 clones, roughly 80% seen once. The sequenced sample was peripheral blood. The receptors here all came from a human donor in a cohort sampled during active COVID-19.

This clone was picked up a small number of times. The chain joins TRBV5-6 to TRBJ2-7; D is ambiguous. Germline values: CDR1 SGHDT, CDR2 YYEEEE. The CDR3 has 13 residues. The V end lost 1 base, the J end lost 3 bases, and 8 bases lay between the germline ends. The DNA of the CDR3 is TGTGCCAGCAGCTTGACGCGGTTCTACGAGCAGTACTTC. Translation gives CASSLTRFYEQYF.

The CDR3 region has the DNA TGTGCCAGCAGTAACCTCGGGACAGGGGGGGATGGCTACACCTTC. It is translated as CASSNLGTGGDGYTF. The chain uses TRBV6-5 and TRBJ1-2; 11 bases align to TRBD1. V shed 5 bases and J 6 bases; nucleotides not matched to a gene: 8. CDR3 length: 15 residues. Germline lookup yields CDR1 MNHEY and CDR2 SVGAGI.

The chain uses TRBV5-5 and TRBJ2-2, with 11 nucleotides matching TRBD2. The germline V gene has CDR1 SGHKS and CDR2 YYEKEE (reference sequence). The CDR3 runs to 17 residues. V gave up 4 bases and J gave up 7 bases; unmatched junction bases: 12. The CDR3 protein is CASSVLSGGAYYGELFF. CDR3 in DNA: TGTGCCAGCAGCGTCCTTAGCGGGGGGGCTTATTACGGGGAGCTGTTTTTT.

The rearrangement uses TRBV19 and TRBJ1-4; D perhaps matches TRBD1 (5 bases). The CDR3 loop spans 14 amino acids. Germline V gives CDR1 LNHDA, CDR2 SQIVND (reference sequence). The V and J ends lost 0 bases and 4 bases respectively, with 6 bases between them. Written as DNA, the CDR3 is TGTGCCAGTAGTATAGAGGGGCTTAATGAAAAACTGTTTTTT. Its translation is CASSIEGLNEKLFF.

V gene TRBV28 combines with J gene TRBJ1-2, with a possible D match to TRBD1 (6 bases). There are 14 residues in the CDR3. Germline values: CDR1 MDHEN, CDR2 SYDVKM. The V gene lost 6 bases and the J gene lost 5 bases, with 16 bases spanning the gap. For the CDR3, the DNA is TGTGCCAGCAGCCCCGGGACACACCTTTATGGCTACACCTTC. Translation: CASSPGTHLYGYTF.

This clone has a count of ten or more. The chain combines TRBV5-5 with TRBJ1-1; D gene uncertain. V was trimmed by 0 bases and J by 0 bases, leaving 9 bases between them. Germline V CDR1 and CDR2: SGHKS, YYEKEE (reference sequence). This CDR3 has 15 amino acids. The DNA of the CDR3 is TGTGCCAGCAGCTTGGAGAGTGAAATGAACACTGAAGCTTTCTTT. Translated: CASSLESEMNTEAFF.

The V call is TRBV5-6, the J call TRBJ2-7, with TRBD2 matching 14 bases. V dropped 2 bases and J dropped 3; count of bases not matched to a gene: 4. The length of the CDR3 is 16 residues. Per the germline V gene, CDR1 is SGHDT and CDR2 is YYEEEE. CDR3 nucleotide sequence: TGTGCCAGCAGCTTATGGACTAGCGGGGGGCACTACGAGCAGTACTTC. Amino acids: CASSLWTSGGHYEQYF.